This TCR beta chain was identified in a study of blood T cell repertoires in COVID-19. Produced via immunoSEQ multiplex PCR; TCRdb's table is partial and in-frame only. The sample contains approximately 140,000 clones, 85% of which appear only once. The trim removed 8 bases at V and 4 bases at J, leaving 9 bases unmatched. From germline, CDR1 is SQVTM and CDR2 ANQGSEA. The CDR3 extends over 15 amino acids. This clonotype was obtained from a woman in her thirties or forties with active or convalescent COVID-19. Sample: peripheral blood. This sequence joins TRBV29-1 and TRBJ2-3, with 13 bases identical to TRBD2. CDR3: CSYAGTSGKADTQYF. In DNA, the CDR3 is TGCAGCTATGCCGGGACTAGCGGGAAGGCAGATACGCAGTATTTT.